This T cell receptor beta chain was observed in a study of blood T cell repertoires in COVID-19. About the research overall: Sample material is recorded as cDNA or gDNA derived from T cells, B-cell-depleted T cells, or PBMCs.

Seattle patient enrollment occurred during active infection, with longitudinal follow-up thereafter. From germline, CDR1 is MDHEN and CDR2 SYDVKM. This CDR3 region has 15 residues. In the source study's methods: Reference gene primer amplification in the assay estimated nucleated cell counts. This table comes from immunoSEQ multiplex PCR, and its TCRdb copy is limited to in-frame clones, with some not included. The V and J calls and clone size were taken over from that table, and D and trimming were inferred from the DNA. The sample shows about 160,000 clones, 82% of them seen only once. To note about this clone: The junction does not match germline at one end; this may be a read error.

The source is a woman in her forties with COVID-19, enrolled during active disease. V is TRBV28 and J is TRBJ1-4; 9 bases fit TRBD1. The sample consisted of peripheral blood. The CDR3 coding sequence is TGTGCCGGCAGAACCTTACAGGGGGCGCGTGAAAAACTGTTTTTT. This sequence encodes CAGRTLQGAREKLFF.